The source of this T cell receptor (beta chain) is a study of spatial heterogeneity in lung cancer. This CDR3 is 15 amino acids long. The germline V gene encodes CDR1 SGHRS and CDR2 YFSETQ. Trimming stripped 2 bases from V and 1 base from J, with 9 bases between. Time point indicated: blood at routine non-recurrence follow-up after resection. TCRdb reprocessed the 5' RACE reads with MiXCR, giving one entry per CDR3 protein. This sample has about 110,000 distinct CDR3 sequences, with 10% to 11% found just once. The sequencing used PBMCs, collected at follow-up. This TCR came from a female donor with early-stage non-small cell lung cancer. The chain employs TRBV5-1 and TRBJ2-2; tentative D call: TRBD2 (5 bases). CDR3 sequence: CASSFYGKNTGELFF. The CDR3 coding sequence is TGCGCCAGCAGCTTCTACGGGAAGAACACCGGGGAGCTGTTTTTT.